This T cell receptor beta chain derives from a study of cytomegalovirus exposure and HLA in healthy donors. The ends were cut back, 2 bases at V and 7 bases at J, with 9 bases in the middle. This CDR3 contains 13 residues. Germline V gene data show CDR1 as MNHEY and CDR2 as SMNVEV (reference sequence). General study findings and limits: Most TCR beta V segments were productive about 87% or about 30% of the time in an earlier analysis. TCR beta chain V- and J-gene trimming was linked, in a later analysis, to a missense variant in DCLRE1C. Indistinguishable V segments such as TRBV6-2 and TRBV6-3 were excluded.

This clone was counted a single time. Its target is unknown. The PCR made use of 60 Vbeta and 13 Jbeta primers. Profiling relied on immunoSEQ multiplex PCR, and the TCRdb table lists in-frame clones only, not all of them. The data contain 180,000 or so clones, 80% to 90% of them singletons. The gene calls are TRBV27 and TRBJ2-1; the D is unclear. Sequenced sample: PBMCs. The clonotype originates from a man younger than 30 in good health and CMV-seropositive. CDR3 in DNA: TGTGCCAGCAGTTTAACAGTGGTAAATGAGCAGTTCTTC. Its protein is CASSLTVVNEQFF.